The clone carrying this TCR beta chain has just a few counts. The repertoire was sequenced with immunoSEQ multiplex PCR; TCRdb's copy has only in-frame clones and lacks some. This sample yields 150,000 to 200,000 clones, of which about four fifths are seen a single time; around 12% belongs to the top ten. The data are from a study of blood T cell repertoires in COVID-19. Germline loops: CDR1 SGHVS, CDR2 FNYEAQ. V lost 5 bases and J lost 5; bases outside the gene matches: 15. The CDR3 is made up of 17 amino acids. The chain has TRBV7-6 and TRBJ2-1; TRBD2 matches 7 bases. This sequence originates from a woman of 80 years or more with COVID-19, enrolled during active disease. The sample taken for sequencing was peripheral blood. CDR3 sequence (DNA): TGTGCCAGCAGCCCCCGCATTGGGGCTAGCGGTAACAATGAGCAGTTCTTC. It encodes CASSPRIGASGNNEQFF.